This T cell receptor beta chain was recorded in a study of T cell repertoires in cytomegalovirus infection. The wider study: In public TCR beta signatures, there were indications of both CMV infection and matching HLA type. Broader study findings: People with CMV and the relevant HLA were identified by cumulative public TCR beta family frequency. Ex vivo, HLA-C-restricted CMV-specific TCR beta clonotypes prevailed over the rest of the response.

A remark on this clonotype: As yet, its antigen is unknown.

TCRdb used MiXCR to reprocess the reads, holding one entry per CDR3 protein. The table includes hundreds of thousands of distinct CDR3 sequences, around 30% detected once. The germline V gene has CDR1 DFQATT and CDR2 SNEGSKA (reference sequence). The CDR3 runs to 12 residues. Trimming took 5 bases from V and 1 from J, leaving 9 bases between them. The receptor was derived from a human donor in good health (CMV status not recorded). Some clones in this sample may be carry-over from other donors' samples. This sample comprised cultured PBMCs, obtained from culture after CMV antigen stimulation. J is TRBJ2-7 and V is TRBV20-1; unclear D gene. The CDR3 is CSAPGSSYEQYF. The CDR3 bases are TGCAGTGCTCCAGGCTCTTCCTACGAGCAGTACTTC.